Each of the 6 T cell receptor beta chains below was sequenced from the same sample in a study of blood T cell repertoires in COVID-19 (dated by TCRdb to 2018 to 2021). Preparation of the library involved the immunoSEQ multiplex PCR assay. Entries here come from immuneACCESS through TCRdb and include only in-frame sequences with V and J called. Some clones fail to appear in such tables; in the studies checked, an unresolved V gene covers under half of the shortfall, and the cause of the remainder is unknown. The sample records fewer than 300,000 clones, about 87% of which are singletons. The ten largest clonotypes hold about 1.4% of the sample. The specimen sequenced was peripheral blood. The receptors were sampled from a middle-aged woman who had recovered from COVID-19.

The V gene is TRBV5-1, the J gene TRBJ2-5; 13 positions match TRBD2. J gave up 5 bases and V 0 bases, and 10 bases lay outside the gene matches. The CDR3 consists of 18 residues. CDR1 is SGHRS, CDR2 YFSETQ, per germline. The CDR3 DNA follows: TGCGCCAGCAGCTTGGGACTAGCGGGGGGAATCGGCCAGGAGACCCAGTACTTC. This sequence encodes CASSLGLAGGIGQETQYF. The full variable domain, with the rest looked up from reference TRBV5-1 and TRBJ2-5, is KAGVTQTPRYLIKTRGQQVTLSCSPISGHRSVSWYQQTPGQGLQFLFEYFSETQRNKGNFPGRFSGRQFSNSRSEMNVSTLELGDSALYLCASSLGLAGGIGQETQYFGPGTRLLVL.

CDR3 in DNA: TGTGCCAGCAGTTTATGGGCCCGGTCAACCATAAACTATGGCTACACCTTC. Protein sequence: CASSLWARSTINYGYTF. The chain recombines TRBV27 with TRBJ1-2, with D hard to call. Trimming took off 1 base at V and 2 bases at J, with 17 bases between the two ends. This CDR3 has 17 amino acids. Looked up from germline, CDR1 is MNHEY and CDR2 is SMNVEV (reference sequence).

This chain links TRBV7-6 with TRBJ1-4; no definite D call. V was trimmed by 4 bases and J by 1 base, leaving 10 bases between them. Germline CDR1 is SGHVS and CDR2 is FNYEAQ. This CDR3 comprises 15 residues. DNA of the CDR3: TGTGCCAGCAGCTCCGGGGTTGGAACTAATGAAAAACTGTTTTTT. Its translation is CASSSGVGTNEKLFF.

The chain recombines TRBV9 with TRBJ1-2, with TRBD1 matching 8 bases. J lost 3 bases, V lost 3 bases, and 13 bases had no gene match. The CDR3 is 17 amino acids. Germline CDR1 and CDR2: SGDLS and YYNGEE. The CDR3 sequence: CASSATKTGTGYYGYTF. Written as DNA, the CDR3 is TGTGCCAGCAGCGCGACCAAAACCGGGACAGGCTACTATGGCTACACCTTC. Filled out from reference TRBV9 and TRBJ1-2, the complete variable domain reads DSGVTQTPKHLITATGQRVTLRCSPRSGDLSVYWYQQSLDQGLQFLIQYYNGEERAKGNILERFSAQQFPDLHSELNLSSLELGDSALYFCASSATKTGTGYYGYTFGSGTRLTVV.

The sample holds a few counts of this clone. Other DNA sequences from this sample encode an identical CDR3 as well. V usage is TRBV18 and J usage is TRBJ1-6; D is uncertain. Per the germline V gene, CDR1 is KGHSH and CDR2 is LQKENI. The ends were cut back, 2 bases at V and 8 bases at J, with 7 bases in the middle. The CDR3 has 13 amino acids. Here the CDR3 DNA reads TGTGCCAGCTCACCAGGCGGGGATTCACCCCTCCACTTT. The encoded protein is CASSPGGDSPLHF. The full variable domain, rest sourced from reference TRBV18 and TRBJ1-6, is NAGVMQNPRHLVRRRGQEARLRCSPMKGHSHVYWYRQLPEEGLKFMVYLQKENIIDESGMPKERFSAEFPKEGPSILRIQQVVRGDSAAYFCASSPGGDSPLHFGNGTRLTVT.

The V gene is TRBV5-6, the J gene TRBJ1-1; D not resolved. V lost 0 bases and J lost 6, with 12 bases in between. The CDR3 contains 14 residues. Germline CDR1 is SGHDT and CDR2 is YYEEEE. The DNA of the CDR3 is TGTGCCAGCAGCTTGGTAACGGTAATCTCTGAAGCTTTCTTT. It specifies CASSLVTVISEAFF. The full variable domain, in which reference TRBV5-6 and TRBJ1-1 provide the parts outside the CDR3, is DAGVTQSPTHLIKTRGQQVTLRCSPKSGHDTVSWYQQALGQGPQFIFQYYEEEERQRGNFPDRFSGHQFPNYSSELNVNALLLGDSALYLCASSLVTVISEAFFGQGTRLTVV.